This is a list of T cell receptor beta chains from one sample in a study of control samples from healthy donors and cancer patients. Libraries were prepared by immunoSEQ multiplex PCR; TCRdb keeps only in-frame clonotypes and omits some of them. The sample consists of fewer than 500,000 clones, around nine tenths of them appearing once. The sample consisted of PBMCs. Source of these receptors: a man aged 40-49 years with head and neck cancer. The CDR3 runs from the conserved cysteine through the conserved F or W. A D gene is named only where the DNA matches it firmly. Size tells how often a clone was seen (once, few, many) or the class of an expanded clone, and some rows leave it out.

d_gene: -; j_gene: TRBJ2-1; v_gene: TRBV11-3; abundance: -; CDR3aa: CASSPGGGRTYEQFF; CDR3nt: TGTGCCAGCAGCCCAGGGGGGGGGCGCACATATGAGCAGTTCTTC
d_gene: TRBD1; j_gene: TRBJ1-5; v_gene: TRBV30; abundance: -; CDR3aa: CAWSPGTGVNQPQHF; CDR3nt: TGTGCCTGGAGCCCCGGGACAGGGGTAAATCAGCCCCAGCATTTT
d_gene: TRBD1; j_gene: TRBJ1-1; v_gene: TRBV28; abundance: -; CDR3aa: CASSLWGTGDTEAFF; CDR3nt: TGTGCCAGCAGTTTATGGGGGACAGGGGACACTGAAGCTTTCTTT
d_gene: -; j_gene: TRBJ2-7; v_gene: TRBV3-1/TRBV3-2; abundance: few; CDR3aa: CASSQDWGPSYEQYF; CDR3nt: TGTGCCAGCAGCCAAGATTGGGGGCCATCTTACGAGCAGTACTTC
d_gene: -; j_gene: TRBJ2-1; v_gene: TRBV7-8; abundance: few; CDR3aa: CASSLTESSPYNEQFF; CDR3nt: TGTGCCAGCAGCCTGACGGAGTCTAGCCCCTACAATGAGCAGTTCTTC
d_gene: -; j_gene: TRBJ1-1; v_gene: TRBV28; abundance: -; CDR3aa: CASSLSQGHTEAFF; CDR3nt: TGTGCCAGCAGTTTATCTCAGGGGCACACTGAAGCTTTCTTT
d_gene: TRBD1; j_gene: TRBJ1-6; v_gene: TRBV6-5; abundance: -; CDR3aa: CASSLGTGRNSPLHF; CDR3nt: TGTGCCAGCAGTCTGGGGACAGGGAGGAATTCACCCCTCCACTTT
d_gene: TRBD1; j_gene: TRBJ2-7; v_gene: TRBV19; abundance: -; CDR3aa: CASSTTGDLYEQYF; CDR3nt: TGTGCCAGTAGTACTACAGGGGATCTCTACGAGCAGTACTTC
d_gene: -; j_gene: TRBJ2-1; v_gene: TRBV2; abundance: -; CDR3aa: CASSEFWGPGSSYNEQFF; CDR3nt: TGTGCCAGCAGTGAATTTTGGGGGCCCGGGAGCTCCTACAATGAGCAGTTCTTC
d_gene: -; j_gene: TRBJ2-3; v_gene: TRBV28; abundance: -; CDR3aa: CGVVEGRSTDTQYF; CDR3nt: TGTGGGGTCGTGGAGGGCAGAAGCACAGATACGCAGTATTTT
d_gene: TRBD1; j_gene: TRBJ1-1; v_gene: TRBV7-2; abundance: -; CDR3aa: CASSSQPGGNTEAFF; CDR3nt: TGTGCCAGCAGCTCTCAACCAGGGGGTAACACTGAAGCTTTCTTT
d_gene: -; j_gene: TRBJ2-2; v_gene: TRBV24-1; abundance: -; CDR3aa: CATSDLRGKETGELFF; CDR3nt: TGTGCCACCAGTGATTTACGGGGGAAGGAGACCGGGGAGCTGTTTTTT
d_gene: -; j_gene: TRBJ1-4; v_gene: TRBV27; abundance: -; CDR3aa: CASKTRGDGEKLFF; CDR3nt: TGTGCCAGCAAAACCCGAGGGGACGGTGAAAAACTGTTTTTT
d_gene: -; j_gene: TRBJ1-1; v_gene: TRBV11-3; abundance: -; CDR3aa: CASSLSWPSEAFF; CDR3nt: TGTGCCAGCAGCTTATCATGGCCTTCTGAAGCTTTCTTT
d_gene: -; j_gene: TRBJ1-4; v_gene: TRBV29-1; abundance: -; CDR3aa: CSVRGLGVNEKLFF; CDR3nt: TGCAGCGTTAGGGGGTTAGGAGTAAATGAAAAACTGTTTTTT
d_gene: -; j_gene: TRBJ1-3; v_gene: TRBV19; abundance: -; CDR3aa: CASSSTGVGPRGAYSGNTIYF; CDR3nt: TGTGCCAGTAGTTCCACGGGGGTAGGGCCCCGCGGGGCCTACTCTGGAAACACCATATATTTT
d_gene: -; j_gene: TRBJ1-2; v_gene: TRBV6-1; abundance: -; CDR3aa: CASSDTFGGNYGYTF; CDR3nt: TGTGCCAGCAGTGATACCTTTGGAGGGAACTATGGCTACACCTTC
d_gene: TRBD1; j_gene: TRBJ1-2; v_gene: TRBV10-3; abundance: -; CDR3aa: CAISESTRGQNYGYTF; CDR3nt: TGTGCCATCAGTGAGTCGACTAGGGGGCAAAACTATGGCTACACCTTC
d_gene: -; j_gene: TRBJ2-7; v_gene: TRBV11-3; abundance: -; CDR3aa: CASSQDSDEQYF; CDR3nt: TGTGCCAGCAGCCAAGACTCAGACGAGCAGTACTTC
d_gene: -; j_gene: TRBJ1-1; v_gene: TRBV19; abundance: once; CDR3aa: CASSIEIGRANTEAFF; CDR3nt: TGTGCCAGTAGTATAGAAATTGGCAGGGCGAACACTGAAGCTTTCTTT
d_gene: -; j_gene: TRBJ1-4; v_gene: TRBV28; abundance: once; CDR3aa: CASSPGQNTIEATNEKLFF; CDR3nt: TGTGCCAGCAGTCCCGGACAGAACACTATTGAGGCAACTAATGAAAAACTGTTTTTT
d_gene: -; j_gene: TRBJ2-7; v_gene: TRBV4-3; abundance: -; CDR3aa: CASSQDRGQTYEQYF; CDR3nt: TGCGCCAGCAGCCAAGATCGAGGACAGACCTACGAGCAGTACTTC
d_gene: TRBD2; j_gene: TRBJ2-6; v_gene: TRBV3-1/TRBV3-2; abundance: -; CDR3aa: CASSPTQDRGGAGANVLTF; CDR3nt: TGTGCCAGCAGCCCCACGCAAGACCGCGGGGGGGCCGGGGCCAACGTCCTGACTTTC
d_gene: -; j_gene: TRBJ1-5; v_gene: TRBV4-1; abundance: -; CDR3aa: CASSHPRGAGNQPQHF; CDR3nt: TGCGCCAGCAGCCACCCTCGAGGGGCTGGCAATCAGCCCCAGCATTTT
d_gene: TRBD1; j_gene: TRBJ2-3; v_gene: TRBV5-1; abundance: -; CDR3aa: CASSVMTGPSTDTQYF; CDR3nt: TGCGCCAGCAGCGTCATGACAGGGCCGAGCACAGATACGCAGTATTTT
d_gene: TRBD1; j_gene: TRBJ1-2; v_gene: TRBV27; abundance: -; CDR3aa: CASVGTGGLGPYGYTF; CDR3nt: TGTGCCAGTGTTGGGACAGGGGGCTTGGGGCCCTATGGCTACACCTTC
d_gene: -; j_gene: TRBJ1-2; v_gene: TRBV7-9; abundance: -; CDR3aa: CASRPEGWAYGYTF; CDR3nt: TGTGCCAGCAGGCCGGAGGGGTGGGCCTATGGCTACACCTTC
d_gene: -; j_gene: TRBJ2-1; v_gene: TRBV2; abundance: -; CDR3aa: CASRGSLASRNEQFF; CDR3nt: TGTGCCAGCAGGGGAAGCTTGGCTAGCCGGAATGAGCAGTTCTTC
d_gene: -; j_gene: TRBJ2-1; v_gene: TRBV6-5; abundance: -; CDR3aa: CASSLQAWDEQFF; CDR3nt: TGTGCCAGCAGTCTACAGGCTTGGGATGAGCAGTTCTTC
d_gene: TRBD2; j_gene: TRBJ2-1; v_gene: TRBV7-9; abundance: once; CDR3aa: CASSRSGGRVNEQFF; CDR3nt: TGTGCCAGCAGCCGTAGCGGGGGGAGGGTGAATGAGCAGTTCTTC
d_gene: -; j_gene: TRBJ2-5; v_gene: TRBV10-3; abundance: -; CDR3aa: CAISDPGSNRWETQYF; CDR3nt: TGTGCCATCAGTGACCCGGGCAGCAATAGGTGGGAGACCCAGTACTTC
d_gene: TRBD1; j_gene: TRBJ2-5; v_gene: TRBV19; abundance: -; CDR3aa: CASSTRTGLGETQYF; CDR3nt: TGTGCCAGTAGTACTAGGACAGGTCTCGGGGAGACCCAGTACTTC
d_gene: -; j_gene: TRBJ2-2; v_gene: TRBV5-1; abundance: -; CDR3aa: CASNGGQWDTGELFF; CDR3nt: TGCGCCAGCAATGGAGGACAGTGGGACACCGGGGAGCTGTTTTTT
d_gene: -; j_gene: TRBJ1-5; v_gene: TRBV5-1; abundance: -; CDR3aa: CASSLDRADLGQPQHF; CDR3nt: TGCGCCAGCAGCTTGGACAGGGCCGATCTCGGTCAGCCCCAGCATTTT
d_gene: -; j_gene: TRBJ2-7; v_gene: TRBV9; abundance: -; CDR3aa: CASSVDPTPPNEQYF; CDR3nt: TGTGCCAGCAGCGTAGACCCCACCCCCCCAAACGAGCAGTACTTC
d_gene: -; j_gene: TRBJ2-1; v_gene: TRBV7-3; abundance: once; CDR3aa: CASSRLGAYNEQFF; CDR3nt: TGTGCCAGCAGCCGTCTAGGGGCCTACAATGAGCAGTTCTTC
d_gene: TRBD1; j_gene: TRBJ1-3; v_gene: TRBV11-2; abundance: -; CDR3aa: CASSSTGFPGF; CDR3nt: TGTGCCAGCAGCTCGACAGGGTTCCCGGGGTTT
d_gene: -; j_gene: TRBJ1-1; v_gene: TRBV3-1/TRBV3-2; abundance: -; CDR3aa: CASTPWGRGMTEAFF; CDR3nt: TGTGCCAGCACCCCGTGGGGTCGGGGTATGACTGAAGCTTTCTTT